A single sample is the source of the 8 T cell receptor beta chains below, sequenced in a study of human T cells and chemical hapten exposure. In the library, unique molecular identifiers were attached to individual cDNA molecules. TCRdb re-called the reads with MiXCR, one entry per CDR3 protein. The sample has 120,000 or so distinct CDR3 sequences, 8.5% to 9% seen once. From whole blood left unfractionated, total RNA was extracted. The sample was whole blood. All receptors derive from a human donor in good health. Some clones in this sample may be carry-over from other donors' samples.

The sample holds many counts of this clonotype. The V gene is TRBV25-1, the J gene TRBJ1-4; TRBD1 might be the D (5 bases). V was pared by 4 bases and J by 5 bases, with 8 bases between. The CDR3 runs 13 residues. Germline CDR1 reads MGHDK; CDR2 reads SYGVNS. CDR3 nucleotides: TGTGCCAGCAGTGTGGACATCAATGAAAAACTGTTTTTT. It translates to CASSVDINEKLFF.

V and J are TRBV25-1 and TRBJ2-1, with TRBD2 matching over 9 bases. After removal of 2 bases from V and 4 bases from J, the junction contained 3 bases not matched to a gene. Germline V gene lookup returns CDR1 MGHDK and CDR2 SYGVNS. CDR3 length: 15 amino acids. The CDR3 loop is CASSEAGGPYNEQFF. CDR3 DNA: TGTGCCAGCAGTGAAGCGGGAGGGCCTTACAATGAGCAGTTCTTC.

This chain uses TRBV6-1 with TRBJ2-5, with TRBD1 matching over 8 bases. The CDR3 has 13 residues. V trimming: 6 bases; J trimming: 4 bases; junction bases outside the gene matches: 4. Germline V gives CDR1 MNHNS, CDR2 SASEGT. CDR3 DNA: TGTGCCAGCAGCACAGGGGGAAGAGAGACCCAGTACTTC. Protein sequence: CASSTGGRETQYF.

This clonotype has at least ten counts. This CDR3 is CSVAVGLSGNTIYF. The CDR3 region has the DNA TGCAGCGTCGCCGTGGGACTCTCTGGAAACACCATATATTTT. The chain couples TRBV29-1 to TRBJ1-3, with D possibly TRBD1 on 5 matching bases. CDR3 length equals 14 residues. Deletions cut 6 bases from V and 0 bases from J, with 12 bases between. Germline values: CDR1 SQVTM, CDR2 ANQGSEA.

This chain connects TRBV10-3 to TRBJ2-6, with 8 bases lining up with TRBD1. In germline, CDR1 is ENHRY, CDR2 SYGVKD. The CDR3 consists of 19 residues. V trimming: 0 bases; J trimming: 0 bases; junction bases outside the gene matches: 7. The CDR3 nucleotides read TGTGCCATCAGTGAGTCCAAAGGGACAGGAACCTCTGGGGCCAACGTCCTGACTTTC. Amino acid sequence: CAISESKGTGTSGANVLTF.

This clonotype has only a few counts. The rearrangement links TRBV7-2 to TRBJ2-7; possibly TRBD2 for D (6 bases). V lost 2 bases to trimming and J lost 0 bases, with 8 bases between them. Germline-derived CDR1 and CDR2 are SGHTA and FQGNSA. This CDR3 spans 14 amino acids. The CDR3 loop is CASSLPGVSYEQYF. The CDR3 nucleotides read TGTGCCAGCAGCTTACCGGGGGTCTCCTACGAGCAGTACTTC. Looking up the rest from reference TRBV7-2 and TRBJ2-7 gives the full variable domain: GAGVSQSPSNKVTEKGKDVELRCDPISGHTALYWYRQSLGQGLEFLIYFQGNSAPDKSGLPSDRFSAERTGGSVSTLTIQRTQQEDSAVYLCASSLPGVSYEQYFGPGTRLTVT.

V usage is TRBV7-9 and J usage is TRBJ2-1; 8 positions agree with TRBD1. The CDR3 spans 15 residues. Germline V gene sequence: CDR1 SEHNR, CDR2 FQNEAQ (reference sequence). V shed 1 base and J 10 bases; nucleotides not matched to a gene: 9. The CDR3 spells CASSLERTGLREQFF. CDR3 DNA sequence: TGTGCCAGCAGCTTAGAAAGGACAGGGCTAAGGGAGCAGTTCTTC.

This clonotype was counted between two and nine times. The V and J genes are TRBV12-3 or TRBV12-4 and TRBJ1-6; 10 positions match TRBD1. After removal of 7 bases from V and 10 bases from J, the junction contained 13 bases not matched to a gene. The CDR3 spans 16 residues. CDR3 DNA sequence: TGTGCCAGCAAGGCCATGACAGGGGGCGTATCATCACCCCTCCACTTT. As protein: CASKAMTGGVSSPLHF.